The rows below give T cell receptor beta chains drawn from one sample of a study of blood T cell repertoires in COVID-19. Clones were read by immunoSEQ multiplex PCR, and TCRdb kept only the in-frame ones, dropping some. Of around 300,000 clones in the sample, roughly 91% were seen once. Specimen: peripheral blood. All receptors derive from a man aged 45-60 years with active or convalescent COVID-19. Both conserved end residues are part of each CDR3. Fields, in order: CDR3 protein, V gene, J gene.

CASSGGGGNQPQHF	TRBV19	TRBJ1-5
CASSVVGTGDTGELFF	TRBV9	TRBJ2-2
CSASRTNNEQFF	TRBV20-1	TRBJ2-1
CASSLSPNYGYTF	TRBV11-2	TRBJ1-2
CASSLQGWLGGYTF	TRBV3-1/TRBV3-2	TRBJ1-2
CASSEGQGTNSPLHF	TRBV25-1	TRBJ1-6
CASSGLTGPTEAFF	TRBV5-4	TRBJ1-1
CASSGGGTGKARYEQYF	TRBV19	TRBJ2-7
CSVDPSTDTQYF	TRBV29-1	TRBJ2-3
CASSFNRVNTEAFF	TRBV27	TRBJ1-1
CASSGFRRDTGELFF	TRBV2	TRBJ2-2
CASSVIQGAGQPQHF	TRBV6-5	TRBJ1-5
CASSLGGLADQETQYF	TRBV5-8	TRBJ2-5
CASSLDRTSTDTQYF	TRBV11-3	TRBJ2-3
CASSLNRVRGRTEAFF	TRBV7-2	TRBJ1-1
CASISLGRESSYEQYF	TRBV28	TRBJ2-7
CASSQNERNEQFF	TRBV5-1	TRBJ2-1
CASNMLAEVPEVLFF	TRBV6-5	TRBJ2-2
CASSLVTSGGNEQFF	TRBV7-2	TRBJ2-1
CASSFPPRQGNEQFF	TRBV7-2	TRBJ2-1
CASVEGTLYEQYF	TRBV28	TRBJ2-7
CASSLGATGLPTDTQYF	TRBV5-1	TRBJ2-3
CSVASMWPNTEAFF	TRBV29-1	TRBJ1-1
CASRLGPSGYTF	TRBV12-3/TRBV12-4	TRBJ1-2
CASSLAFWQGRRNGYTF	TRBV11-2	TRBJ1-2
CASSLDLLAGGRRRNEQFF	TRBV7-2	TRBJ2-1
CASSLGRTDTQYF	TRBV19	TRBJ2-3
CASSPGGSGTYEQYF	TRBV5-1	TRBJ2-7